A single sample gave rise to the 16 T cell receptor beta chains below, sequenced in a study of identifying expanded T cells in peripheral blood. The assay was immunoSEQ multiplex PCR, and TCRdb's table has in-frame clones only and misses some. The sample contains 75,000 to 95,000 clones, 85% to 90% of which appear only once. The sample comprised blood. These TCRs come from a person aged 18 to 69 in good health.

The CDR3 region is CASSLVTGYNYGYTF. CDR3 coding DNA: TGTGCCAGCAGCTTAGTGACTGGGTACAACTATGGCTACACCTTC. This chain links TRBV7-9 with TRBJ1-2; no firm D call. The V end lost 1 base, the J end lost 2 bases, and 11 bases lay between the germline ends. Germline CDR1 SEHNR, CDR2 FQNEAQ (reference sequence). CDR3 length: 15 amino acids.

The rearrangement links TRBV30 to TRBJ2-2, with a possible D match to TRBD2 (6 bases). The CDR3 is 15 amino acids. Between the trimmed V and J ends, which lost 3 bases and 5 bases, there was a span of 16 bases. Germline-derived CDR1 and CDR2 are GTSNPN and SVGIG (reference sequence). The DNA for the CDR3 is TGTGCCTGGAGCCGTCACGGGGGTCTGACCGGGGAGCTGTTTTTT. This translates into CAWSRHGGLTGELFF. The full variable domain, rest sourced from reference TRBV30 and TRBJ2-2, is SQTIHQWPATLVQPVGSPLSLECTVEGTSNPNLYWYRQAAGRGLQLLFYSVGIGQISSEVPQNLSASRPQDRQFILSSKKLLLSDSGFYLCAWSRHGGLTGELFFGEGSRLTVL.

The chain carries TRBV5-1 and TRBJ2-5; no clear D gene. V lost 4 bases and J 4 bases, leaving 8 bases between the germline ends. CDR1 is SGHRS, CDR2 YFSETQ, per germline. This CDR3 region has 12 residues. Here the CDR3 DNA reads TGCGCCAGCAGCCCCCCTGGAGAGACCCAGTACTTC. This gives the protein CASSPPGETQYF.

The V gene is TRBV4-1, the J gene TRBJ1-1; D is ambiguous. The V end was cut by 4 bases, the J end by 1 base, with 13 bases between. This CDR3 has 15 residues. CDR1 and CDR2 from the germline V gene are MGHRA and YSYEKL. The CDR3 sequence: CASSLPSIPNTEAFF. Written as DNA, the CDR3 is TGCGCCAGCAGCCTCCCTTCGATCCCGAACACTGAAGCTTTCTTT.

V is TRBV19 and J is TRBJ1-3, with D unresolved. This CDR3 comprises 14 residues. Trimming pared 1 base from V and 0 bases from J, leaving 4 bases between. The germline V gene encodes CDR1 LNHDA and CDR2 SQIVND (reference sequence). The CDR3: CASSIGISGNTIYF. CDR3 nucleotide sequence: TGTGCCAGTAGTATAGGGATCTCTGGAAACACCATATATTTT.

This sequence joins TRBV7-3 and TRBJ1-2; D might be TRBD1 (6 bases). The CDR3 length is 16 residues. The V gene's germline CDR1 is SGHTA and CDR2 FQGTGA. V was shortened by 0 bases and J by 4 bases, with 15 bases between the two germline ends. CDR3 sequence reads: CASSLTPPKTGYGYTF. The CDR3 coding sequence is TGTGCCAGCAGCTTAACCCCCCCTAAGACAGGCTATGGCTACACCTTC.

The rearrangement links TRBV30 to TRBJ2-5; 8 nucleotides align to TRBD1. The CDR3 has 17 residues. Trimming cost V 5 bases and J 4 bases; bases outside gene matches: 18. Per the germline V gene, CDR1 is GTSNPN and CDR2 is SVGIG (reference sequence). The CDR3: CAWETRRDRWARETQYF. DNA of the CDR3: TGTGCCTGGGAGACCCGCCGGGACAGGTGGGCTCGAGAGACCCAGTACTTC.

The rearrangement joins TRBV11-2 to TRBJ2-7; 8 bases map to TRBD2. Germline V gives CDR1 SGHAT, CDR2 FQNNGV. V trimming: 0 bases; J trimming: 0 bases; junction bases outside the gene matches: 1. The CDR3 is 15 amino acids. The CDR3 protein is CASSLDGTSSYEQYF. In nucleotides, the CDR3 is TGTGCCAGCAGCTTAGACGGGACTAGCTCCTACGAGCAGTACTTC.

The CDR3 nucleotides read TGTGCCAGCAGTGAAGGGGGGAAATCCTACGAGCAGTACTTC. Its translation: CASSEGGKSYEQYF. The chain employs TRBV6-1 and TRBJ2-7, with D perhaps assigned TRBD1 or TRBD2 (5 bases each). Germline CDR1 MNHNS, CDR2 SASEGT. The germline V and J ends were trimmed by 1 base and 1 base, with 8 bases remaining between them. There are 14 residues in the CDR3.

CDR3 amino acids: CASSEKGLGLDYGYTF. CDR3 sequence (DNA): TGTGCCAGCAGTGAAAAGGGACTGGGGCTGGACTATGGCTACACCTTC. The rearrangement links TRBV2 to TRBJ1-2; perhaps TRBD1 as D (5 bases). Germline V gene sequence: CDR1 SNHLY, CDR2 FYNNEI. The V end lost 2 bases, the J end lost 3 bases, and 16 bases lay between the germline ends. This CDR3 has 16 residues.

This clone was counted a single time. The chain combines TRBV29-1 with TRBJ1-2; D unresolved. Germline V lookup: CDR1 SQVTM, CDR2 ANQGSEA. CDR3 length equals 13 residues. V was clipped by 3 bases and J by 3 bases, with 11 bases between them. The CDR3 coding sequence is TGCAGCGTTGAGACCCCCCGCTACTATGGCTACACCTTC. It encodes CSVETPRYYGYTF.

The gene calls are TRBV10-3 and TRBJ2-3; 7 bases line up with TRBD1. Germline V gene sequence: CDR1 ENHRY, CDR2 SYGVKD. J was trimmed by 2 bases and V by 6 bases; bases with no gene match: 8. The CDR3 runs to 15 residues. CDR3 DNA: TGTGCCATCAGGGGGACAGCCGTATACACAGATACGCAGTATTTT. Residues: CAIRGTAVYTDTQYF.

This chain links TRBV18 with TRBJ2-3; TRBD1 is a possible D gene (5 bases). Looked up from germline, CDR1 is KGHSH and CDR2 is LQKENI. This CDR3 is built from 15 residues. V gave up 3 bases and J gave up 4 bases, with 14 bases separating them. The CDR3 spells CASSPTVQGADTQYF. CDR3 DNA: TGTGCCAGCTCACCGACGGTGCAGGGCGCAGATACGCAGTATTTT.

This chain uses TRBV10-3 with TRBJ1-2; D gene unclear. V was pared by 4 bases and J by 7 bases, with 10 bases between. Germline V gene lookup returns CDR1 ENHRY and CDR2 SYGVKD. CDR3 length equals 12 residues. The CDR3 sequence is CAISGGEGGYTF. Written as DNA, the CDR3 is TGTGCCATCAGTGGGGGAGAGGGTGGCTACACCTTC.

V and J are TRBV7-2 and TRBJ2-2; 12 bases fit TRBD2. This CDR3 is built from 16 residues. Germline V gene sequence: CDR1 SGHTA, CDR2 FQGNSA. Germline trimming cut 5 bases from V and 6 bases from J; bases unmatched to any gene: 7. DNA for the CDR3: TGTGCCAGCAGCCCTAGACTAGCGGGAGAACCCGGGGAGCTGTTTTTT. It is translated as CASSPRLAGEPGELFF.

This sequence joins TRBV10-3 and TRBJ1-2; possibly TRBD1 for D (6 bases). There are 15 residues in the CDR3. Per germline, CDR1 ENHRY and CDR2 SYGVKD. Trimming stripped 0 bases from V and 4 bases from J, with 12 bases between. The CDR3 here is CAISESEQGVYGYTF. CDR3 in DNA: TGTGCCATCAGTGAGTCGGAACAGGGCGTCTATGGCTACACCTTC.